The 9 T cell receptor beta chains listed next were all sequenced from one sample in a study of blood T cell repertoires in COVID-19. Using immunoSEQ multiplex PCR, the repertoire was profiled, and TCRdb retains in-frame clones only, with some absent. The sample consists of hundreds of thousands of clones, 85% to 90% of them appearing once. The material sequenced was peripheral blood. These receptor sequences come from a young woman with acute or convalescent COVID-19.

The CDR3 protein is CAWTGGGTDTQYF. The CDR3 bases are TGTGCCTGGACAGGGGGCGGCACAGATACGCAGTATTTT. The V gene is TRBV30, the J gene TRBJ2-3, with 8 bases lining up with TRBD1. Trimming at V came to 4 bases and at J to 1 base, leaving 1 base not matched to a gene. This CDR3 has 13 residues. The germline gives CDR1 GTSNPN, CDR2 SVGIG (reference sequence).

The rearrangement links TRBV4-3 to TRBJ2-1, with TRBD2 matching 9 bases. The J segment lost 7 bases and the V segment lost 0 bases, leaving 10 bases of the junction unmatched. The CDR3 runs to 17 residues. Germline V CDR1 and CDR2: LGHNA, YSLEER. CDR3 residues: CASSQDSRGGSRNEQFF. For the CDR3, the DNA is TGCGCCAGCAGCCAAGATTCGCGGGGGGGGTCGCGTAATGAGCAGTTCTTC.

The rearrangement links TRBV5-1 to TRBJ2-7; D gene uncertain. The CDR3 is 16 amino acids. Germline CDR1 SGHRS, CDR2 YFSETQ. The ends were cut back, 5 bases at V and 2 bases at J, with 20 bases in the middle. The CDR3 is CASRRRQSRLTYEQYF. The CDR3 region has the DNA TGCGCCAGCAGGAGGCGCCAGTCCCGCCTCACCTACGAGCAGTACTTC.

The J gene is TRBJ1-1, the V gene TRBV11-2; D is uncertain. Germline lookup yields CDR1 SGHAT and CDR2 FQNNGV. Trimming cost V 3 bases and J 1 base, with 12 bases left between them. This CDR3 is 15 amino acids long. Here the CDR3 reads CASSFRLTANTEAFF. DNA of the CDR3: TGTGCCAGCAGCTTCAGGCTTACAGCGAACACTGAAGCTTTCTTT.

This clone was found once. V and J are TRBV7-3 and TRBJ1-1; 8 positions match TRBD1. The trim removed 6 bases at V and 2 bases at J, leaving 17 bases unmatched. The CDR3 covers 18 residues. Germline CDR1 reads SGHTA; CDR2 reads FQGTGA. This CDR3 is CASSFNLAGGKVNTEAFF. The CDR3 nucleotides read TGTGCCAGCAGTTTTAACCTCGCAGGGGGCAAGGTAAACACTGAAGCTTTCTTT.

This chain joins TRBV11-2 and TRBJ2-3, with a tentative D call TRBD1 (6 bases). V was trimmed by 1 base and J by 2 bases, leaving 22 bases between them. The CDR3 runs to 19 residues. Germline V CDR1 and CDR2: SGHAT, FQNNGV. The CDR3 DNA follows: TGTGCCAGCAGCTTAGTTACAGGGACCACTGGCCATAACACAGATACGCAGTATTTT. It yields the protein CASSLVTGTTGHNTDTQYF. Supplemented by reference TRBV11-2 and TRBJ2-3, the full variable domain reads EAGVAQSPRYKIIEKRQSVAFWCNPISGHATLYWYQQILGQGPKLLIQFQNNGVVDDSQLPKDRFSAERLKGVDSTLKIQPAKLEDSAVYLCASSLVTGTTGHNTDTQYFGPGTRLTVL.

V is TRBV5-1 and J is TRBJ2-1; TRBD2 matches at 10 bases. CDR3 length: 16 residues. The germline CDR1 and CDR2 sequences are SGHRS and YFSETQ. After removal of 0 bases from V and 9 bases from J, the junction contained 9 bases not matched to a gene. This CDR3 reads CASSLGASGGRGEQFF. The DNA for the CDR3 is TGCGCCAGCAGCTTGGGGGCTAGCGGGGGTCGCGGTGAGCAGTTCTTC. Looking up the rest from reference TRBV5-1 and TRBJ2-1 gives the full variable domain: KAGVTQTPRYLIKTRGQQVTLSCSPISGHRSVSWYQQTPGQGLQFLFEYFSETQRNKGNFPGRFSGRQFSNSRSEMNVSTLELGDSALYLCASSLGASGGRGEQFFGPGTRLTVL.

The chain recombines TRBV30 with TRBJ1-1; D is possibly TRBD1 (5 bases). The CDR3 contains 12 residues. The V end lost 4 bases, the J end lost 10 bases, and 16 bases lay between the germline ends. Germline loops: CDR1 GTSNPN, CDR2 SVGIG (reference sequence). The CDR3 DNA sequence: TGTGCCTGGAAGGTGGGGGGATTGGGAGCTTTCTTT. It encodes CAWKVGGLGAFF.

The chain employs TRBV6-5 and TRBJ1-1, with D maybe TRBD1 (6 bases). Trimming shortened V by 8 bases and J by 6 bases, and 19 bases separated the two germline ends. Germline CDR1 reads MNHEY; CDR2 reads SVGAGI. The CDR3 runs 14 residues. Here the CDR3 DNA reads TGTGCCAGCGGAAACTTCCGGGGGGGCTCTGAAGCTTTCTTT. This translates into CASGNFRGGSEAFF.